The T cell receptor (beta chain) described here comes from a study of blood T cells in healthy people across ages. V shed 8 bases and J shed 5 bases, with 15 bases lying between them. There are 14 residues in the CDR3. The germline V gene has CDR1 MNHEY and CDR2 SVGEGT. A sample-barcoded 5' primer and a J-beta primer mix were used in a second PCR of roughly 7 to 11 cycles. TCRdb independently ran MiXCR on the 5' RACE reads; one entry per CDR3 protein. Altogether over 950,000 distinct CDR3 sequences are present, around two fifths being singletons, with the ten largest covering approximately 14%. The sequenced sample consisted of blood. The TCR was taken from a man aged 18 to 29 in good health. The rearrangement links TRBV6-2 or TRBV6-3 to TRBJ2-2, with D possibly called TRBD1 or TRBD2 (5 bases each). CDR3 loop: CASRDPEGTGELFF. CDR3 nucleotides: TGTGCCAGCCGGGACCCCGAGGGGACCGGGGAGCTGTTTTTT.